This TCR beta chain was retrieved from a study of blood T cell repertoires in COVID-19. The method was immunoSEQ multiplex PCR; TCRdb's version includes in-frame clones alone and lacks a portion of them. The table shows about 320,000 clones, with approximately 88% occurring only once. Per the germline V gene, CDR1 is MDHEN and CDR2 is SYDVKM. The CDR3 has 14 amino acids. J was trimmed by 6 bases and V by 3 bases; bases with no gene match: 7. The source material was PBMCs or T cells enriched from blood (not recorded which). The chain has TRBV28 and TRBJ2-5; 7 nucleotides match TRBD1. The receptor was isolated from a woman under 30 who had recovered from COVID-19. CDR3 sequence: CASSFGTEPQTQYF. Written as DNA, the CDR3 is TGTGCCAGCAGTTTTGGGACAGAGCCCCAGACCCAGTACTTC.